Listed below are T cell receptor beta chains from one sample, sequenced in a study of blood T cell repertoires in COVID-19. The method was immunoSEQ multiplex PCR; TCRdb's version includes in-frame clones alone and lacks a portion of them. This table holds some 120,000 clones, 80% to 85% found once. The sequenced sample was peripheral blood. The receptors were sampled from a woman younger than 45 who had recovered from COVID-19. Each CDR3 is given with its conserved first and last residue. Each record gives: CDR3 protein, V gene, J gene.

cdr3_aa: CASSYLSTGGAGELFF
v_call: TRBV6-5
j_call: TRBJ2-2

cdr3_aa: CASSLTGGSGNTIYF
v_call: TRBV6-5
j_call: TRBJ1-3

cdr3_aa: CSVVIGANRGRNTEAFF
v_call: TRBV29-1
j_call: TRBJ1-1

cdr3_aa: CASSFSLAGGYNEQFF
v_call: TRBV13
j_call: TRBJ2-1

cdr3_aa: CASSPLAGGYEQYF
v_call: TRBV5-1
j_call: TRBJ2-7

cdr3_aa: CASSPTGKNTEAFF
v_call: TRBV12-1
j_call: TRBJ1-1

cdr3_aa: CASSPRQPAGNSPLHF
v_call: TRBV27
j_call: TRBJ1-6

cdr3_aa: CASSPSRVQPQHF
v_call: TRBV12-3/TRBV12-4
j_call: TRBJ1-5

cdr3_aa: CASSVSWTGANYGYTF
v_call: TRBV9
j_call: TRBJ1-2

cdr3_aa: CASSVDGQGNQPQHF
v_call: TRBV9
j_call: TRBJ1-5

cdr3_aa: CASSYRGGTEAFF
v_call: TRBV6-2/TRBV6-3
j_call: TRBJ1-1

cdr3_aa: CAVTTSTSGYTF
v_call: TRBV28
j_call: TRBJ1-2

cdr3_aa: CASSPSRDRVAEQYF
v_call: TRBV18
j_call: TRBJ2-7

cdr3_aa: CASSPGGGRYTEAFF
v_call: TRBV6-5
j_call: TRBJ1-1

cdr3_aa: CASSLRLAAQETQYF
v_call: TRBV5-1
j_call: TRBJ2-5

cdr3_aa: CASSIGPGILYGYTF
v_call: TRBV19
j_call: TRBJ1-2

cdr3_aa: CASSIAGALEAFF
v_call: TRBV19
j_call: TRBJ1-1

cdr3_aa: CASTSGAGGELFF
v_call: TRBV6-5
j_call: TRBJ2-2

cdr3_aa: CASSLESAQGVKETQYF
v_call: TRBV13
j_call: TRBJ2-5

cdr3_aa: CASSSYGVNTEAFF
v_call: TRBV27
j_call: TRBJ1-1

cdr3_aa: CASSVGIGQNNQPQHF
v_call: TRBV27
j_call: TRBJ1-5

cdr3_aa: CASRLLGGSDEAFF
v_call: TRBV11-1
j_call: TRBJ1-1

cdr3_aa: CASSQGTSGRVRTDTQYF
v_call: TRBV14
j_call: TRBJ2-3

cdr3_aa: CASSFDPRGGYTF
v_call: TRBV5-6
j_call: TRBJ1-2

cdr3_aa: CAWSPSSYEQYF
v_call: TRBV30
j_call: TRBJ2-7

cdr3_aa: CAWTPRQGLPYGYTF
v_call: TRBV30
j_call: TRBJ1-2

cdr3_aa: CASSPTGVLGNTIYF
v_call: TRBV3-1/TRBV3-2
j_call: TRBJ1-3

cdr3_aa: CASSQQGTSNTGELFF
v_call: TRBV21-1
j_call: TRBJ2-2

cdr3_aa: CASSFASISTDTQYF
v_call: TRBV5-6
j_call: TRBJ2-3

cdr3_aa: CASSERSGQGAGSNQPQHF
v_call: TRBV6-1
j_call: TRBJ1-5

cdr3_aa: CASRFTSGKAYEQYF
v_call: TRBV2
j_call: TRBJ2-7

cdr3_aa: CASSYSGQGETQYF
v_call: TRBV6-5
j_call: TRBJ2-5

cdr3_aa: CASSQAFQGFNSPLHF
v_call: TRBV3-1/TRBV3-2
j_call: TRBJ1-6

cdr3_aa: CASSTSVDRTEAFF
v_call: TRBV21-1
j_call: TRBJ1-1

cdr3_aa: CASSLVQDRGETQYF
v_call: TRBV7-9
j_call: TRBJ2-5

cdr3_aa: CASSQDSRGRDGYTF
v_call: TRBV4-1
j_call: TRBJ1-2

cdr3_aa: CASRVPGQGYTF
v_call: TRBV6-5
j_call: TRBJ1-2

cdr3_aa: CATRGLAGADTQYF
v_call: TRBV7-9
j_call: TRBJ2-3

cdr3_aa: CASSPEAESDTQYF
v_call: TRBV7-6
j_call: TRBJ2-3

cdr3_aa: CASRLTGTGGSEAFF
v_call: TRBV6-5
j_call: TRBJ1-1

cdr3_aa: CASSPRPRDTEAFF
v_call: TRBV6-5
j_call: TRBJ1-1

cdr3_aa: CASSATSGQETQYF
v_call: TRBV9
j_call: TRBJ2-5

cdr3_aa: CASSQGRGTGRHEQYF
v_call: TRBV3-1/TRBV3-2
j_call: TRBJ2-7

cdr3_aa: CASSQDLWGANTGELFF
v_call: TRBV4-1
j_call: TRBJ2-2

cdr3_aa: CASSPWDSNTQYF
v_call: TRBV6-5
j_call: TRBJ2-3

cdr3_aa: CASSWGVAGANVLTF
v_call: TRBV11-2
j_call: TRBJ2-6

cdr3_aa: CASSPLGQGSYGYTF
v_call: TRBV7-3
j_call: TRBJ1-2

cdr3_aa: CSAPDRGLNYGYTF
v_call: TRBV29-1
j_call: TRBJ1-2

cdr3_aa: CASSLGPIQTPGEKLFF
v_call: TRBV13
j_call: TRBJ1-4

cdr3_aa: CASGHRGANYEQYF
v_call: TRBV28
j_call: TRBJ2-7

cdr3_aa: CASSAQGKAGNTIYF
v_call: TRBV4-1
j_call: TRBJ1-3

cdr3_aa: CASSFRDRTNYGYTF
v_call: TRBV5-6
j_call: TRBJ1-2

cdr3_aa: CASSQGTGELFF
v_call: TRBV12-3/TRBV12-4
j_call: TRBJ2-2

cdr3_aa: CASSFGRGGGLRNTIYF
v_call: TRBV5-1
j_call: TRBJ1-3

cdr3_aa: CASSPGLEYEQYF
v_call: TRBV18
j_call: TRBJ2-7

cdr3_aa: CASSRGQTSGNQPQHF
v_call: TRBV7-9
j_call: TRBJ1-5

cdr3_aa: CASSIRTGYEQYF
v_call: TRBV19
j_call: TRBJ2-7

cdr3_aa: CSVDRDRGGTGELFF
v_call: TRBV29-1
j_call: TRBJ2-2